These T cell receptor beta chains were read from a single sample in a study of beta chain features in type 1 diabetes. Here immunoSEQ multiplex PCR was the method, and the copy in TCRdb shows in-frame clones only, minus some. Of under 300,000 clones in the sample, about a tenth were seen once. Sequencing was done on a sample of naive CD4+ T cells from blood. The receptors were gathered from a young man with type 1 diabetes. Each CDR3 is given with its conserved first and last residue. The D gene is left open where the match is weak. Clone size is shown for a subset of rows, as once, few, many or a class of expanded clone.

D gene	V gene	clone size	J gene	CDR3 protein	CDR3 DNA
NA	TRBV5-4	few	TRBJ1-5	CASSRKGWARDNQPQHF	TGTGCCAGCAGCCGAAAGGGCTGGGCCAGGGACAATCAGCCCCAGCATTTT
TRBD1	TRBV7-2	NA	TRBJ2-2	CASRPDRVTGELFF	TGTGCCAGCAGACCGGACAGGGTCACCGGGGAGCTGTTTTTT
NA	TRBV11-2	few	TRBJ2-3	CASSLEQGHYTDTQYF	TGTGCCAGCAGCCTCGAACAGGGCCACTACACAGATACGCAGTATTTT
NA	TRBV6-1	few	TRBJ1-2	CASSAGNYGYTF	TGTGCCAGCAGCGCGGGTAACTATGGCTACACCTTC
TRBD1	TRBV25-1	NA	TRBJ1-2	CASSDPGTGNGYTF	TGTGCCAGCAGTGACCCCGGGACAGGGAACGGCTACACCTTC
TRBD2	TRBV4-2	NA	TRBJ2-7	CASSPRGTSGFYEQYF	TGTGCCAGCAGCCCGAGGGGGACTAGCGGGTTCTACGAGCAGTACTTC
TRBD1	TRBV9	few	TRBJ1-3	CASSAQTGPGNTIYF	TGTGCCAGCAGCGCACAGACAGGGCCAGGAAACACCATATATTTT
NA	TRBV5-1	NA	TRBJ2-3	CASSSSGADTQYF	TGCGCCAGCAGTTCCTCAGGCGCAGATACGCAGTATTTT
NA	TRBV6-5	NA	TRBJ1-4	CASREGAYEKLFF	TGTGCCAGCAGGGAAGGGGCTTATGAAAAACTGTTTTTT
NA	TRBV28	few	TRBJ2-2	CASSLGGKGGELFF	TGTGCCAGCAGTTTAGGAGGGAAAGGCGGGGAGCTGTTTTTT